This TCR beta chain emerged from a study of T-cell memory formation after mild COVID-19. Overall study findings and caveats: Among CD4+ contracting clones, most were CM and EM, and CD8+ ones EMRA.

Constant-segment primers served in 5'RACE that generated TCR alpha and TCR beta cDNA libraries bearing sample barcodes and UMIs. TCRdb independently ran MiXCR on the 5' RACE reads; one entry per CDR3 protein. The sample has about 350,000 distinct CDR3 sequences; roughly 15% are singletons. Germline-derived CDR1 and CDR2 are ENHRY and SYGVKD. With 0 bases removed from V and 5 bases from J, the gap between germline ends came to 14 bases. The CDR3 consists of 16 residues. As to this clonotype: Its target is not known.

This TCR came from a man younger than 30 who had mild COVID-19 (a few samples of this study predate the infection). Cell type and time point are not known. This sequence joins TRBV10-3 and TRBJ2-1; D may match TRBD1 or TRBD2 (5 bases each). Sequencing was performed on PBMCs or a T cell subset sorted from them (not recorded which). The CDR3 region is CAISESGGRDHNEQFF. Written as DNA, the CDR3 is TGTGCCATCAGTGAGTCAGGTGGCAGGGACCACAATGAGCAGTTCTTC.